The 3 T cell receptor beta chains below come from one sample, sequenced in a study of beta chain features in type 1 diabetes (dated by TCRdb to 2016 to 2019). What the study reported, not specific to this receptor: In all four CD4+ subsets, TCRB CDR3 length was moderately but significantly shorter in type 1 diabetes patients.

Library method: the immunoSEQ multiplex PCR assay. The entire amount of isolated RNA was reverse transcribed using the High Capacity cDNA Reverse Transcription Kit, so the sequenced TCRB transcripts were expressed ones. TCRdb's version of the immuneACCESS table is confined to in-frame rearrangements and falls short of the full clone set. An unresolved V gene accounts for under half of the shortfall where checked; the remainder is of unknown origin. The sample table shows a few hundred thousand clones, and approximately 13% are seen once. The top ten constitute 0.019% of the sample. Their cognate antigens are unknown. Material for sequencing was naive CD4+ T cells from blood. The cell subset or site label corresponds to: true naive CD4+ T cells. These TCRs come from a man between 25 and 39 years old with type 1 diabetes.

This clone was recorded a few times. This chain uses TRBV19 with TRBJ1-5, with 9 bases identical to TRBD1. The CDR3 has 15 residues. Germline V gives CDR1 LNHDA, CDR2 SQIVND (reference sequence). J lost 4 bases, V lost 3 bases, and 4 bases had no gene match. CDR3 in DNA: TGTGCCAGTAGTATTACAGGGGGCGGAAATCAGCCCCAGCATTTT. It yields the protein CASSITGGGNQPQHF.

A remark on this clone: Within the sample, other DNA sequences also encode this same CDR3. The chain has TRBV7-2 and TRBJ2-5; perhaps TRBD2 as D (5 bases). Germline CDR1 SGHTA, CDR2 FQGNSA. The ends were cut back, 3 bases at V and 5 bases at J, with 7 bases in the middle. The CDR3 extends over 12 amino acids. The CDR3 coding sequence is TGTGCCAGCAGCTTTCCGGGGGAGACCCAGTACTTC. This gives the protein CASSFPGETQYF.

This clone was counted between two and nine times. CDR3 sequence reads: CASSDYRQGFNTEAFF. The CDR3 region has the DNA TGTGCCAGCAGTGATTACCGACAGGGATTCAACACTGAAGCTTTCTTT. V and J are TRBV25-1 and TRBJ1-1, with 7 bases fitting TRBD1. Unmatched junction bases numbered 9, after V lost 3 bases and J lost 2 bases. CDR3 length equals 16 residues. The germline gives CDR1 MGHDK, CDR2 SYGVNS.